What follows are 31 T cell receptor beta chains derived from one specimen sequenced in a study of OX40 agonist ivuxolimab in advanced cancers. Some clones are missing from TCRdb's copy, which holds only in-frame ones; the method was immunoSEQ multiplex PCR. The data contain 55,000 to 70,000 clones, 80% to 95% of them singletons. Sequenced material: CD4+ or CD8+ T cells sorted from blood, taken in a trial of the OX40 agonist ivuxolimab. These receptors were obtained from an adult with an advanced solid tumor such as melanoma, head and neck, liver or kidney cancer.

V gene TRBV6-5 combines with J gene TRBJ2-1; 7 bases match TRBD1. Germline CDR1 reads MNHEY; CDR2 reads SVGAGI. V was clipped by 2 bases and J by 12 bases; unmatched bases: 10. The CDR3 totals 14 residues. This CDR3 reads CASSYAEGAGLQFF. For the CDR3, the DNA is TGTGCCAGCAGTTACGCCGAGGGGGCGGGCCTGCAGTTCTTC.

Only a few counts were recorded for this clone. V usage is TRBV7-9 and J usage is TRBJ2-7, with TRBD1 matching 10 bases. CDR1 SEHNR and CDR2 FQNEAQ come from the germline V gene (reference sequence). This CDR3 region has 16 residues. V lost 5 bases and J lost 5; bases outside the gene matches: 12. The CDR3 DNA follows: TGTGCCAGCAGCCCCCTCCTGGGACAGGGGTTTCACGAGCAGTACTTC. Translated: CASSPLLGQGFHEQYF.

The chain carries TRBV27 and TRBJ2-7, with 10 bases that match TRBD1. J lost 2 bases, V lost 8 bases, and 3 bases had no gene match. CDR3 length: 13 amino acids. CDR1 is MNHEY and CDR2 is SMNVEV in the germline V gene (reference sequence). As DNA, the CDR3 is TGTGCCAGCGGGGACAGGGGAACCTACGAGCAGTACTTC. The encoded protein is CASGDRGTYEQYF.

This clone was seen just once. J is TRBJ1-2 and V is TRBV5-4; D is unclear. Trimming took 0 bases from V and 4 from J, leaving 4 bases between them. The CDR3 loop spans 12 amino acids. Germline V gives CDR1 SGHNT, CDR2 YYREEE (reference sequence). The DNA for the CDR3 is TGTGCCAGCAGCTTGGGAGGCTATGGCTACACCTTC. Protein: CASSLGGYGYTF.

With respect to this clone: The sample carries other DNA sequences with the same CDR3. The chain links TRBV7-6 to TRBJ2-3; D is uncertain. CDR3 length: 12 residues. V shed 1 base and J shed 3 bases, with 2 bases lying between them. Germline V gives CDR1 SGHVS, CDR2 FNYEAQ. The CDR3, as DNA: TGTGCCAGCAGCTTAGGTACAGATACGCAGTATTTT. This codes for CASSLGTDTQYF.

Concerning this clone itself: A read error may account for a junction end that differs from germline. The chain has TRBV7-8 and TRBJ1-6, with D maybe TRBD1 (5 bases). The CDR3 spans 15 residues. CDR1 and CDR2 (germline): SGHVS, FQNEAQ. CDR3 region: CASSLPAGYSSPLHF. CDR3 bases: TGTGCCAGCAGCTTACCGGCAGGGTATAGTTCACCCCTCCACTTT.

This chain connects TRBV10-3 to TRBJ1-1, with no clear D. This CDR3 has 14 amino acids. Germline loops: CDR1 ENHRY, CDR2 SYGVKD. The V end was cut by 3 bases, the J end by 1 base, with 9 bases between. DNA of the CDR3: TGTGCCATCAGTGACGGCAGCTCGAACACTGAAGCTTTCTTT. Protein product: CAISDGSSNTEAFF.

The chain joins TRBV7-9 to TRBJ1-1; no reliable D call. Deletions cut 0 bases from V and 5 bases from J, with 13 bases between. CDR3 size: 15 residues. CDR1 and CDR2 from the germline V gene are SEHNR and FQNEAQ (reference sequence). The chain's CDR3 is CASSLARGGGTEAFF. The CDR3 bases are TGTGCCAGCAGCTTAGCACGGGGAGGAGGAACTGAAGCTTTCTTT.

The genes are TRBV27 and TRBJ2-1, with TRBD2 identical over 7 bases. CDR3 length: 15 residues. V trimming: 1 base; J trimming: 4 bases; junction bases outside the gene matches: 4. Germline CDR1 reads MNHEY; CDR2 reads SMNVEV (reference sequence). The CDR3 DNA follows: TGTGCCAGCAGTTTATTTGGGGGGGGGTACAATGAGCAGTTCTTC. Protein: CASSLFGGGYNEQFF.

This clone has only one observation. The DNA for the CDR3 is TGTGCCACCAGCTCCCTAGGATCGGGGTCCTACACCTTC. This encodes CATSSLGSGSYTF. The chain uses TRBV15 and TRBJ1-2; D is unresolved. Trimming pared 5 bases from V and 10 bases from J, leaving 17 bases between. The germline CDR1 and CDR2 sequences are LNHNV and YYDKDF (reference sequence). The CDR3 contains 13 residues.

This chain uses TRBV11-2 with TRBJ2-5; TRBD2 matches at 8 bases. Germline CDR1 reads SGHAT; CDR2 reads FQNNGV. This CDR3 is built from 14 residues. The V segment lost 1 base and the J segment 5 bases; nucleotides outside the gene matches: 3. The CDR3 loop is CASSLAGGRETQYF. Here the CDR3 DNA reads TGTGCCAGCAGCTTAGCGGGGGGGCGGGAGACCCAGTACTTC.

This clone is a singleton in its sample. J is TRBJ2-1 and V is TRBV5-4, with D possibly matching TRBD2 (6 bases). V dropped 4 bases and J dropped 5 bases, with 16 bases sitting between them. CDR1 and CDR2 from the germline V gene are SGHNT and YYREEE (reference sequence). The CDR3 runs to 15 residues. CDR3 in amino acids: CASSRRWGEDNEQFF. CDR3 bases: TGTGCCAGCAGCAGAAGATGGGGGGAAGACAATGAGCAGTTCTTC.

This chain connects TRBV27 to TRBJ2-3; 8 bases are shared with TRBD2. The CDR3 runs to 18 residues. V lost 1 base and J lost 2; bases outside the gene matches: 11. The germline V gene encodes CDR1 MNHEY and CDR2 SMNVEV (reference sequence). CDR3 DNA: TGTGCCAGCAGTTTATTAGGCGGGGGGTTTCCCGTCACAGATACGCAGTATTTT. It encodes CASSLLGGGFPVTDTQYF.

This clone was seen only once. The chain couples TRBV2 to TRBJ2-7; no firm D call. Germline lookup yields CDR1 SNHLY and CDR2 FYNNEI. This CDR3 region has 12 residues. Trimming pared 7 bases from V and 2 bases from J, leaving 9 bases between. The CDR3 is CASKGTTYEQYF. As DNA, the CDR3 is TGTGCCAGCAAGGGAACGACCTACGAGCAGTACTTC.

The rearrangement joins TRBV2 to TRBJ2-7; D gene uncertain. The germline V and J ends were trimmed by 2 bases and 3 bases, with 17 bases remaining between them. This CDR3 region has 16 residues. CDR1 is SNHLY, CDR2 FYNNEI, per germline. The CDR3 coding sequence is TGTGCCAGCAGTGAACATCACCCAAAACCAAGCTACGAGCAGTACTTC. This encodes CASSEHHPKPSYEQYF.

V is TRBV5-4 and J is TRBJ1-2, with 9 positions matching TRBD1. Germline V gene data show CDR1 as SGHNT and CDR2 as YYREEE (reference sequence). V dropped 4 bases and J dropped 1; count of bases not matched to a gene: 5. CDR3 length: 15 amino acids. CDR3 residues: CASSQPGQGNYGYTF. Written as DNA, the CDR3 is TGTGCCAGCAGCCAACCGGGACAGGGTAACTATGGCTACACCTTC. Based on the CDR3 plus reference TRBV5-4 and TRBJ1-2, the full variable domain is ETGVTQSPTHLIKTRGQQVTLRCSSQSGHNTVSWYQQALGQGPQFIFQYYREEENGRGNFPPRFSGLQFPNYSSELNVNALELDDSALYLCASSQPGQGNYGYTFGSGTRLTVV.

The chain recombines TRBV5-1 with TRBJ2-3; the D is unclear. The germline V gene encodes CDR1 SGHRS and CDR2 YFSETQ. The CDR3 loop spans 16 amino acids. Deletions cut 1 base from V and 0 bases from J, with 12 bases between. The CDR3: CASSLFVRDSTDTQYF. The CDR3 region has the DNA TGCGCCAGCAGCTTGTTCGTTCGAGATAGCACAGATACGCAGTATTTT.

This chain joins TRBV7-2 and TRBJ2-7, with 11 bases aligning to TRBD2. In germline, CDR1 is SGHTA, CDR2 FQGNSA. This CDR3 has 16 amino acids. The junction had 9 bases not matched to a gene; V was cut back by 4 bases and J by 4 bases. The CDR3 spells CASSSLAGGAVYEQYF. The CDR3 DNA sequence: TGTGCCAGCAGCTCCTTAGCGGGGGGGGCCGTTTACGAGCAGTACTTC.

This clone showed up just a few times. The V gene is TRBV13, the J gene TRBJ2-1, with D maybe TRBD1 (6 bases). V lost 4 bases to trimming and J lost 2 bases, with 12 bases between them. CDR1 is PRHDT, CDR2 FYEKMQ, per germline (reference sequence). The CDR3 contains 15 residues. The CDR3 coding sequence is TGTGCCAGCAGCTCATGGGGGCCCACCTACAATGAGCAGTTCTTC. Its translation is CASSSWGPTYNEQFF.

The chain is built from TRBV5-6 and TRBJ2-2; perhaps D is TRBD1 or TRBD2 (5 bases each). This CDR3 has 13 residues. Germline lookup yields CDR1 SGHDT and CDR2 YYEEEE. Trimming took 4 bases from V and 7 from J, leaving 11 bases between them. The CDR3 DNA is TGTGCCAGCAGCGCTGGGACGATCGGGGAGCTGTTTTTT. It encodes CASSAGTIGELFF.

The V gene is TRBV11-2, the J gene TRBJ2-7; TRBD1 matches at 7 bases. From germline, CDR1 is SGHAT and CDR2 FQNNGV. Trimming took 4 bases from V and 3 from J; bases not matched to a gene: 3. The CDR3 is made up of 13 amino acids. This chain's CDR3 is CASSWGTVYEQYF. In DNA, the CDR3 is TGTGCCAGCAGCTGGGGGACAGTCTACGAGCAGTACTTC.

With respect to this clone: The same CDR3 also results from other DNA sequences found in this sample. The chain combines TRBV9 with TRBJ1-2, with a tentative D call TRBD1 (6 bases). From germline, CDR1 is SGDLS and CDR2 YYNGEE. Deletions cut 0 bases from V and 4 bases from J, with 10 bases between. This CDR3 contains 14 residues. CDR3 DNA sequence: TGTGCCAGCAGCGTAGTAGGGGGGACCTATGGCTACACCTTC. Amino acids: CASSVVGGTYGYTF.

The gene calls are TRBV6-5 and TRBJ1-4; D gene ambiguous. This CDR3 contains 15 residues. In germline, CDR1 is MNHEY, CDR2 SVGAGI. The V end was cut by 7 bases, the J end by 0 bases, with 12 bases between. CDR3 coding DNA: TGTGCCAGCACCTTAAGCTCAGCAACTAATGAAAAACTGTTTTTT. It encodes CASTLSSATNEKLFF.

The CDR3 here is CATSGDTYEQYF. In nucleotides, the CDR3 is TGTGCCACCAGTGGCGATACCTACGAGCAGTACTTC. The J gene is TRBJ2-7, the V gene TRBV15; D gene unclear. This CDR3 is built from 12 residues. Per germline, CDR1 LNHNV and CDR2 YYDKDF (reference sequence). V lost 6 bases and J lost 2, with 8 bases in between.

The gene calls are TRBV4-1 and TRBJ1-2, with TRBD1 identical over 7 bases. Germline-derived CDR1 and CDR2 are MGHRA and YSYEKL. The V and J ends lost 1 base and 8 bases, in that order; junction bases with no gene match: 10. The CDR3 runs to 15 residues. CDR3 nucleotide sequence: TGCGCCAGCAGCCAAGGAATAAAGGGGGCGTTCGGCTACACCTTC. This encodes CASSQGIKGAFGYTF.

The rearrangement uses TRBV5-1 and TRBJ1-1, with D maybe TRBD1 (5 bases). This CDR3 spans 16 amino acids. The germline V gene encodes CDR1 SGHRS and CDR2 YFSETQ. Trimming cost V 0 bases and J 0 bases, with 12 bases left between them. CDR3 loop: CASSLAGLGLNTEAFF. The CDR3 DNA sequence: TGCGCCAGCAGCTTGGCAGGGTTAGGGCTGAACACTGAAGCTTTCTTT.

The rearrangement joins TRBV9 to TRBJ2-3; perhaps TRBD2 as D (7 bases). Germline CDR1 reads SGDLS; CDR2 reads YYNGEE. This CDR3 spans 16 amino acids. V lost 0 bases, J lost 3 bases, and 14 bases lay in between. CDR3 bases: TGTGCCAGCAGCGTAGATGGGGGGGGCGGGACAGATACGCAGTATTTT. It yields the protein CASSVDGGGGTDTQYF.

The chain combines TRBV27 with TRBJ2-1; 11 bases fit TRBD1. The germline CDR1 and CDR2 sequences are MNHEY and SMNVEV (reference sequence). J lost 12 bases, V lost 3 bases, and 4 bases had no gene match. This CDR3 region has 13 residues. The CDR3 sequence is CASSFGTGGGQFF. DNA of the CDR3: TGTGCCAGCAGTTTTGGGACAGGGGGAGGGCAGTTCTTC.

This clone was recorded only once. As DNA, the CDR3 is TGTGCCACCAGCAGAGGTCCCCGCGGGAGCAATCAGCCCCAGCATTTT. Translation: CATSRGPRGSNQPQHF. The rearrangement joins TRBV15 to TRBJ1-5; unclear D gene. The V end lost 1 base, the J end lost 1 base, and 11 bases lay between the germline ends. There are 16 residues in the CDR3. The V gene's germline CDR1 is LNHNV and CDR2 YYDKDF (reference sequence).

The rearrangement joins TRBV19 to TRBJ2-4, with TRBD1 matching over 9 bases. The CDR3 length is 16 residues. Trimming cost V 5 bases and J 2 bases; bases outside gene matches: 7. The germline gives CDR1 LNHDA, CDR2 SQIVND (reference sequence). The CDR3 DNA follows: TGTGCCAGTAGTCTAGGCGGGACAGGGCCCAAAAACATTCAGTACTTC. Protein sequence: CASSLGGTGPKNIQYF.

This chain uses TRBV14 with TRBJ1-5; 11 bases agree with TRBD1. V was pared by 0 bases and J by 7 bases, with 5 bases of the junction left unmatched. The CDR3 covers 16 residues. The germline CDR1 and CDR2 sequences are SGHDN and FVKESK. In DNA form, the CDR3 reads TGTGCCAGCAGCCAAGACGGACAGGGGGCGAGACAGCCCCAGCATTTT. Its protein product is CASSQDGQGARQPQHF.